The clone carrying this TCR beta chain was detected ten times or more. These data belong to a study of T cells in Graves' hyperthyroidism and ophthalmopathy. RNA transcripts provided the source from which TCR beta CDR3 regions were amplified. Using the HTBI primer set, a first-round RT-PCR was run on the TCR CDR3. TCRdb reprocessed the multiplex PCR reads via MiXCR and lists one record per CDR3 protein. The table lists around 290,000 distinct CDR3 sequences, 13% of them singletons. Germline-derived CDR1 and CDR2 are MNHEY and SVGEGT. The CDR3 runs 14 residues. V lost 7 bases, J lost 4 bases, and 14 bases lay in between.

The sequence came from a woman in her twenties or thirties with Graves' hyperthyroidism that later progressed to Graves' ophthalmopathy. This chain connects TRBV6-2 or TRBV6-3 to TRBJ1-5; D possibly corresponds to TRBD1 (5 bases). The material sequenced was blood. The CDR3 DNA follows: TGTGCCAGCATGGCGAACAGGCCGAATCAGCCCCAGCATTTT. The encoded protein is CASMANRPNQPQHF.